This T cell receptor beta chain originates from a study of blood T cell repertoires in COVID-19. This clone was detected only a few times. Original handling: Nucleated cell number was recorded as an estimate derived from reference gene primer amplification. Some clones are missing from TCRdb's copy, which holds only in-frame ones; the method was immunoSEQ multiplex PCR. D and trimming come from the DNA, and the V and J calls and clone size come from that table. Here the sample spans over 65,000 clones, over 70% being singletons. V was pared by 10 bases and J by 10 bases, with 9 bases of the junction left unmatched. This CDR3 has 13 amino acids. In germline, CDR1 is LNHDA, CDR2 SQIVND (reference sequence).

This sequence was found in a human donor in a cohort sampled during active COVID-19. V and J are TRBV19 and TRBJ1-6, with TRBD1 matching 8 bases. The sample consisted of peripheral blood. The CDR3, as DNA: TGTGCCACACAGACAGGGGTTCGATCACCCCTCCACTTT. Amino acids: CATQTGVRSPLHF.